Each of the 26 T cell receptor beta chains below was sequenced from the same sample in a study of blood T cell repertoires in COVID-19. Assay: immunoSEQ multiplex PCR; the TCRdb copy retains only in-frame clones and omits some. Counted here are about 260,000 clones, 90% occurring once; the ten biggest clones make up around 3.5%. Specimen: peripheral blood. Source of these receptors: a middle-aged woman with acute or convalescent COVID-19.

V and J are TRBV27 and TRBJ1-6, with unresolved D. The CDR3 has 17 amino acids. The V gene lost 6 bases and the J gene lost 4 bases, with 19 bases spanning the gap. Germline CDR1 is MNHEY and CDR2 is SMNVEV (reference sequence). The CDR3 protein is CASRGGGIAGYNSPLHF. The CDR3 nucleotides read TGTGCCAGCAGGGGAGGTGGCATAGCTGGATATAATTCACCCCTCCACTTT.

The chain joins TRBV20-1 to TRBJ2-4; 12 positions agree with TRBD2. Germline CDR1 and CDR2: DFQATT and SNEGSKA (reference sequence). The CDR3 contains 16 residues. The V gene end was trimmed by 3 bases and the J gene end by 3 bases; junction bases not matched to a gene: 6. CDR3 bases: TGCAGTGCTAGTCTAGCGGGGGGGCACGGCAAAAACATTCAGTACTTC. It translates to CSASLAGGHGKNIQYF.

V is TRBV2 and J is TRBJ2-2; possibly TRBD1 for D (5 bases). V gave up 1 base and J gave up 5 bases, with 14 bases separating them. The V gene's germline CDR1 is SNHLY and CDR2 FYNNEI. This CDR3 comprises 16 residues. The CDR3 here is CASSEGAGILTGELFF. The CDR3 DNA sequence: TGTGCCAGCAGTGAAGGGGCAGGGATTTTAACCGGGGAGCTGTTTTTT.

The genes are TRBV10-3 and TRBJ1-6, with D perhaps matching TRBD1 (5 bases). With 10 bases removed from V and 4 bases from J, the gap between germline ends came to 20 bases. CDR3 length: 16 amino acids. The germline V gene has CDR1 ENHRY and CDR2 SYGVKD. In DNA, the CDR3 is TGTGCCACCGGGGGGGACGGATGGGGATATAATTCACCCCTCCACTTT. The encoded protein is CATGGDGWGYNSPLHF.

The chain uses TRBV19 and TRBJ2-3, with TRBD2 matching over 13 bases. The CDR3 is 16 amino acids. Germline trimming cut 1 base from V and 5 bases from J; bases unmatched to any gene: 3. The germline V gene has CDR1 LNHDA and CDR2 SQIVND (reference sequence). CDR3 in amino acids: CASSIGLAGGIDTQYF. The CDR3 nucleotides read TGTGCCAGTAGTATAGGACTAGCGGGGGGCATAGATACGCAGTATTTT.

This chain links TRBV2 with TRBJ1-1; D not resolved. Trimming left V 4 bases short and J 1 base short, with 10 bases between. The CDR3 has 14 residues. Germline-derived CDR1 and CDR2 are SNHLY and FYNNEI. CDR3 amino acids: CASSGLGGNTEAFF. CDR3 coding DNA: TGTGCCAGCAGTGGTCTTGGCGGGAACACTGAAGCTTTCTTT.

For this clone: Other DNA sequences within the sample encode an identical CDR3. The chain is built from TRBV6-5 and TRBJ1-5; D not certain. The V gene's germline CDR1 is MNHEY and CDR2 SVGAGI. The CDR3 loop spans 15 amino acids. Trimming stripped 0 bases from V and 3 bases from J, with 9 bases between. CDR3 residues: CASSYSAGYNQPQHF. CDR3 DNA sequence: TGTGCCAGCAGTTACTCGGCGGGATACAATCAGCCCCAGCATTTT.

The chain couples TRBV3-1 (or the pseudogene TRBV3-2) to TRBJ1-2; 10 bases fit TRBD1. V was clipped by 4 bases and J by 5 bases; unmatched bases: 4. There are 14 residues in the CDR3. Germline loops: CDR1 LGHDT, CDR2 YNNKEL (reference sequence). CDR3 in DNA: TGTGCCAGCAGCCGTTCGGACAGGGGGTATGGCTACACCTTC. Its translation is CASSRSDRGYGYTF.

The rearrangement uses TRBV5-1 and TRBJ1-2; possible D gene TRBD1, 6 bases. Germline loops: CDR1 SGHRS, CDR2 YFSETQ. Deletions cut 4 bases from V and 6 bases from J, with 16 bases between. This CDR3 has 14 residues. CDR3 DNA sequence: TGCGCCAGCAGCCCCCCCGACAGGTTTGATGGCTACACCTTC. Amino acids: CASSPPDRFDGYTF.

The rearrangement links TRBV30 to TRBJ1-4, with D unclear. Germline CDR1 is GTSNPN and CDR2 is SVGIG (reference sequence). V was pared by 2 bases and J by 5 bases, with 9 bases between. The CDR3 length is 13 residues. Here the CDR3 DNA reads TGTGCCTGGAGTCGGAGCAGCAATGAAAAACTGTTTTTT. This sequence encodes CAWSRSSNEKLFF.

The chain has TRBV5-1 and TRBJ2-5; 12 bases fit TRBD1. The ends lost 5 bases at V and 4 bases at J; junction bases unmatched: 18. CDR1 and CDR2 (germline): SGHRS, YFSETQ. The CDR3 spans 19 residues. CDR3 region: CASSPVGRDRGLWGETQYF. The CDR3 DNA reads TGCGCCAGCAGTCCCGTAGGACGGGACAGGGGGCTTTGGGGAGAGACCCAGTACTTC.

This clone occurred a few times. This chain connects TRBV28 to TRBJ2-7; unclear D gene. CDR1 and CDR2 from the germline V gene are MDHEN and SYDVKM. The V end was cut by 8 bases, the J end by 1 base, with 9 bases between. The CDR3 covers 12 residues. CDR3 loop: CASGAPSYEQYV. The CDR3 nucleotides are TGTGCCAGCGGAGCTCCTTCCTACGAGCAGTACGTC.

The gene calls are TRBV6-5 and TRBJ1-2; D perhaps matches TRBD1 (5 bases). There are 13 residues in the CDR3. V was clipped by 9 bases and J by 8 bases, with 19 bases between them. Germline V lookup: CDR1 MNHEY, CDR2 SVGAGI. The CDR3 DNA sequence: TGTGCCAGTTCTATTCAGGGAGGGCGAGGCTACACCTTC. Its protein product is CASSIQGGRGYTF.

The chain combines TRBV2 with TRBJ2-2; tentative D call: TRBD1 (6 bases). The CDR3 runs to 15 residues. Trimming pared 3 bases from V and 1 base from J, leaving 9 bases between. CDR1 and CDR2 from the germline V gene are SNHLY and FYNNEI. CDR3 amino acids: CASSDETGNTGELFF. The CDR3 DNA follows: TGTGCCAGCAGTGACGAGACAGGGAACACCGGGGAGCTGTTTTTT.

The chain joins TRBV6-6 to TRBJ2-7, with D maybe TRBD1 (5 bases). Trimming cost V 2 bases and J 7 bases, with 15 bases left between them. The CDR3 has 14 residues. Germline V gene sequence: CDR1 MNHNY, CDR2 SVGAGI (reference sequence). The CDR3 DNA reads TGTGCCAGCAGTTACGGGGCTATACACTGGGAGCAGTACGTC. Amino acids: CASSYGAIHWEQYV.

The chain joins TRBV5-1 to TRBJ2-3; D possibly corresponds to TRBD2 (6 bases). This CDR3 region has 15 residues. Germline V gene data show CDR1 as SGHRS and CDR2 as YFSETQ. The V end was cut by 2 bases, the J end by 4 bases, with 14 bases between. The CDR3 reads CASSLRGSFPDTQYF. Written as DNA, the CDR3 is TGCGCCAGCAGCTTACGGGGGTCTTTCCCAGATACGCAGTATTTT.

The chain employs TRBV2 and TRBJ2-3, with 7 bases lining up with TRBD2. This CDR3 spans 15 amino acids. V shed 3 bases, J shed 0 bases, and the junction held 3 bases outside the gene matches. CDR1 SNHLY and CDR2 FYNNEI come from the germline V gene. This CDR3 is CASSDVRGSTDTQYF. The CDR3 DNA sequence: TGTGCCAGCAGTGACGTGCGGGGGAGCACAGATACGCAGTATTTT.

This sequence joins TRBV2 and TRBJ1-4; D is perhaps TRBD1 (6 bases). V lost 3 bases, J lost 7 bases, and 12 bases lay in between. The germline CDR1 and CDR2 sequences are SNHLY and FYNNEI. CDR3 length: 14 residues. CDR3 bases: TGTGCCAGCAGTGATCGAGGGGGTGGTGAAAAACTGTTTTTT. This gives the protein CASSDRGGGEKLFF.

The V gene is TRBV5-6, the J gene TRBJ2-7; 7 bases match TRBD1. With 0 bases clipped from V and 5 bases from J, the junction kept 5 bases outside the gene matches. This CDR3 is 14 amino acids long. In germline, CDR1 is SGHDT, CDR2 YYEEEE. CDR3 nucleotide sequence: TGTGCCAGCAGCTTGGAAGGGGGCGCAGACGAGCAGTACGTC. This codes for CASSLEGGADEQYV.

The CDR3 DNA reads TGCGCCAGCACTGTCGGGGACAGGTGGGGCAGGTTCTTC. Its protein product is CASTVGDRWGRFF. The genes are TRBV10-2 and TRBJ2-1, with TRBD1 matching over 8 bases. J lost 15 bases, V lost 7 bases, and 14 bases had no gene match. Germline V gives CDR1 WSHSY, CDR2 SAAADI. The CDR3 covers 13 residues.

J is TRBJ2-5 and V is TRBV5-8; D may be TRBD1 (5 bases). Trimming took off 0 bases at V and 5 bases at J, with 14 bases between the two ends. The CDR3 runs 15 residues. CDR1 and CDR2 (germline): SGHTS, YDEGEE. The CDR3 nucleotides read TGTGCCAGCAGCTTGGTACTAACCAGGGTGGAGACCCAGTACTTC. This gives the protein CASSLVLTRVETQYF. Full variable domain (remainder filled in from reference TRBV5-8 and TRBJ2-5): EAGVTQSPTHLIKTRGQQATLRCSPISGHTSVYWYQQALGLGLQFLLWYDEGEERNRGNFPPRFSGRQFPNYSSELNVNALELEDSALYLCASSLVLTRVETQYFGPGTRLLVL.

The count of this clone is one. The chain joins TRBV3-1 (or the pseudogene TRBV3-2) to TRBJ2-1; D not resolved. CDR3 length: 13 amino acids. Trimming pared 0 bases from V and 14 bases from J, leaving 14 bases between. Germline CDR1 is LGHDT and CDR2 is YNNKEL (reference sequence). CDR3 loop: CASSQDRVAVEFF. DNA for the CDR3: TGTGCCAGCAGCCAAGATCGTGTGGCTGTGGAGTTCTTC.

The chain recombines TRBV10-3 with TRBJ1-1; D remains unclear. The CDR3 consists of 13 residues. The germline V gene encodes CDR1 ENHRY and CDR2 SYGVKD. V lost 8 bases, J lost 8 bases, and 18 bases lay in between. The CDR3 sequence is CAIRAVDLLEAFF. CDR3 DNA: TGTGCCATCCGCGCGGTCGACCTTCTCGAAGCTTTCTTT.

The chain has TRBV24-1 and TRBJ2-2; TRBD1 aligns across 9 bases. There are 16 residues in the CDR3. The junction had 2 bases not matched to a gene; V was cut back by 4 bases and J by 0 bases. CDR1 and CDR2 (germline): KGHDR, SFDVKD. CDR3 in amino acids: CATSEHRGPNTGELFF. In DNA form, the CDR3 reads TGTGCCACCAGTGAACACAGGGGGCCGAACACCGGGGAGCTGTTTTTT.

The V gene is TRBV12-3 or TRBV12-4, the J gene TRBJ1-2; D call uncertain. The CDR3 runs to 12 residues. V was shortened by 4 bases and J by 7 bases, with 10 bases between the two germline ends. CDR3 sequence reads: CASSSGGVGYTF. DNA of the CDR3: TGTGCCAGCAGTTCCGGCGGGGTTGGCTACACCTTC.

The chain is built from TRBV5-4 and TRBJ1-3; no clear D gene. There are 16 residues in the CDR3. Trimming took off 4 bases at V and 8 bases at J, with 22 bases between the two ends. CDR1 is SGHNT and CDR2 is YYREEE in the germline V gene (reference sequence). In DNA, the CDR3 is TGTGCCAGCAGCACAAACCGGGGAGGGAGGATGGACACCATATATTTT. This translates into CASSTNRGGRMDTIYF.